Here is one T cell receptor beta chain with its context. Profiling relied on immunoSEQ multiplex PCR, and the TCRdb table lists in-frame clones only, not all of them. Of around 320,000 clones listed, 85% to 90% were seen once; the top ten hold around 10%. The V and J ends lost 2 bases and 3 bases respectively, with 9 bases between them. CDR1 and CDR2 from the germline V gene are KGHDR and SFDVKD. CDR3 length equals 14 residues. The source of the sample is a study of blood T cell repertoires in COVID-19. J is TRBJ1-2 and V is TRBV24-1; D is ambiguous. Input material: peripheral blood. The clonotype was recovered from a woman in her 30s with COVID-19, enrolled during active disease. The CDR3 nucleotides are TGTGCCACCAGTGATTCTGCCAGTTACTATGGCTACACCTTC. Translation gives CATSDSASYYGYTF.